The 27 T cell receptor beta chains reported below all come from one sample, sequenced in a study of T cell repertoires in cytomegalovirus infection. TCRdb re-derived calls from the reads in MiXCR, one entry per CDR3 protein. The sample has under 450,000 distinct CDR3 sequences; about 32% are singletons. These TCRs' antigens remain unknown. Here the sequenced sample was cultured PBMCs, taken from culture after CMV antigen stimulation. The receptors here all came from a human donor in good health (CMV status not recorded). Some clones in this sample may be carry-over from other donors' samples.

This sequence joins TRBV7-9 and TRBJ1-2; 7 bases match TRBD1. V lost 3 bases to trimming and J lost 3 bases; unmatched junction nucleotides: 7. This CDR3 is built from 15 residues. Germline assignment: CDR1 SEHNR and CDR2 FQNEAQ (reference sequence). This CDR3 reads CASSFAIGTDYGYTF. The CDR3, as DNA: TGTGCCAGCAGCTTCGCTATCGGGACAGACTATGGCTACACCTTC.

This chain connects TRBV5-4 to TRBJ2-5, with 8 bases fitting TRBD2. The CDR3 runs to 17 residues. From germline, CDR1 is SGHNT and CDR2 YYREEE (reference sequence). The V segment lost 3 bases and the J segment 2 bases; nucleotides outside the gene matches: 12. The CDR3 loop reads CASSSHGRGVQQETQYF. The CDR3 DNA is TGTGCCAGCAGCTCCCATGGGCGGGGGGTCCAACAAGAGACCCAGTACTTC.

The chain recombines TRBV7-2 with TRBJ2-1, with D possibly being TRBD1 or TRBD2 (6 bases each). The CDR3 runs to 16 residues. CDR1 SGHTA and CDR2 FQGNSA come from the germline V gene. The V end was cut by 4 bases, the J end by 2 bases, with 15 bases between. CDR3: CASSSSWGAAYNEQFF. DNA of the CDR3: TGTGCCAGCAGCTCCAGTTGGGGGGCTGCCTACAATGAGCAGTTCTTC.

In its sample, this clonotype was seen once. The chain joins TRBV7-2 to TRBJ2-5, with D possibly TRBD1 on 5 matching bases. This CDR3 comprises 14 residues. Trimming pared 5 bases from V and 0 bases from J, leaving 10 bases between. Per the germline V gene, CDR1 is SGHTA and CDR2 is FQGNSA. CDR3 sequence (DNA): TGTGCCAGCAGCCAAGACAGCCACCAAGAGACCCAGTACTTC. This translates into CASSQDSHQETQYF.

This sequence joins TRBV10-2 and TRBJ2-1; 11 nucleotides agree with TRBD2. Looked up from germline, CDR1 is WSHSY and CDR2 is SAAADI. This CDR3 has 16 residues. J lost 10 bases, V lost 5 bases, and 13 bases had no gene match. The CDR3 loop reads CASSREGLAVDAEQFF. The DNA for the CDR3 is TGCGCCAGCAGTAGGGAGGGACTAGCGGTAGATGCGGAGCAGTTCTTC.

This clonotype was detected a few times. The gene calls are TRBV19 and TRBJ2-1; the match to TRBD2 covers 8 bases. This CDR3 region has 15 residues. Trimming cost V 8 bases and J 5 bases; bases outside gene matches: 11. In germline, CDR1 is LNHDA, CDR2 SQIVND (reference sequence). The DNA of the CDR3 is TGTGCCAGTGAAGAGAAAGGGACTAGTAACAATGAGCAGTTCTTC. Amino acid sequence: CASEEKGTSNNEQFF.

The rearrangement links TRBV27 to TRBJ2-2, with TRBD2 matching 9 bases. Trimming took 5 bases from V and 1 from J; bases not matched to a gene: 2. From germline, CDR1 is MNHEY and CDR2 SMNVEV (reference sequence). This CDR3 region has 15 residues. CDR3 residues: CASSTAGGNTGELFF. The CDR3 bases are TGTGCCAGCAGTACAGCGGGAGGGAACACCGGGGAGCTGTTTTTT.

V and J are TRBV7-6 and TRBJ1-3, with D unclear. This CDR3 is built from 14 residues. CDR1 and CDR2 from the germline V gene are SGHVS and FNYEAQ. The V gene lost 1 base and the J gene lost 4 bases, with 8 bases spanning the gap. The CDR3 bases are TGTGCCAGCAGCTTAGTCACGGGGGGAAACACCATATATTTT. Protein sequence: CASSLVTGGNTIYF.

CDR3 amino acids: CASSFQDRSYEQYV. The CDR3 nucleotides are TGTGCCAGCAGTTTTCAGGACAGGTCCTACGAGCAGTACGTC. The V call is TRBV28, the J call TRBJ2-7; 7 nucleotides match TRBD1. Germline values: CDR1 MDHEN, CDR2 SYDVKM. The ends lost 3 bases at V and 1 base at J; junction bases unmatched: 3. The CDR3 length is 14 residues.

The rearrangement links TRBV12-3 or TRBV12-4 to TRBJ2-1; TRBD2 aligns across 7 bases. The length of the CDR3 is 14 residues. V gave up 8 bases and J gave up 5 bases; unmatched junction bases: 9. CDR3 nucleotide sequence: TGTGCCAGCGGGAGGGATAGCAGGGACAATGAGCAGTTCTTC. This translates into CASGRDSRDNEQFF.

The chain combines TRBV9 with TRBJ2-1; D assignment may be TRBD1 or TRBD2 (5 bases each). There are 13 residues in the CDR3. V was pared by 6 bases and J by 7 bases, with 14 bases between. The germline V gene encodes CDR1 SGDLS and CDR2 YYNGEE. The CDR3 DNA follows: TGTGCCAGCACCGCCGGGGCCGGGAATGAGCAGTTCTTC. It specifies CASTAGAGNEQFF.

V usage is TRBV10-3 and J usage is TRBJ2-3, with 11 bases identical to TRBD1. The CDR3 has 15 residues. CDR1 and CDR2 (germline): ENHRY, SYGVKD. CDR3 nucleotide sequence: TGTGCTTCCCGCCGGGACAGGGGGAGCACAGATACGCAGTATTTT. Translating it yields CASRRDRGSTDTQYF.

The V call is TRBV28, the J call TRBJ1-1; D remains ambiguous. Germline V lookup: CDR1 MDHEN, CDR2 SYDVKM. Trimming cost V 8 bases and J 4 bases, with 11 bases left between them. CDR3 length: 12 residues. The CDR3 region has the DNA TGTGCCAGCGGTCTCAGGATCACTGAAGCTTTCTTT. Translated: CASGLRITEAFF.

Only a few counts were recorded for this clonotype. The CDR3 region has the DNA TGTGCCAGCAGCGGACTAGCGGTAGTGGAAGGTACCGGGGAGCTGTTTTTT. Translated: CASSGLAVVEGTGELFF. The chain recombines TRBV6-5 with TRBJ2-2; 10 nucleotides line up with TRBD2. This CDR3 spans 17 amino acids. After removal of 6 bases from V and 5 bases from J, the junction contained 12 bases not matched to a gene. Germline CDR1 is MNHEY and CDR2 is SVGAGI.

This clonotype was observed a handful of times. V is TRBV12-3 or TRBV12-4 and J is TRBJ2-7, with 14 bases that match TRBD2. This CDR3 has 16 residues. Trimming cost V 7 bases and J 1 base; bases outside gene matches: 6. Here the CDR3 reads CASNGLAGGKSYEQYV. Written as DNA, the CDR3 is TGTGCCAGCAACGGACTAGCGGGAGGAAAATCCTACGAGCAGTACGTC.

The J gene is TRBJ2-3, the V gene TRBV19, with D perhaps TRBD2 (5 bases). Germline values: CDR1 LNHDA, CDR2 SQIVND (reference sequence). The CDR3 loop spans 12 amino acids. V lost 4 bases and J lost 15, with 17 bases in between. CDR3 nucleotide sequence: TGTGCCAGTAGTAGACTGGACTCTACTCACTATTTT. Residues: CASSRLDSTHYF.

This clonotype was recorded a few times. The CDR3 region has the DNA TGCGCCAGCACGGACGCGGGGCAATGGACTGAAGCTTTCTTT. Translated: CASTDAGQWTEAFF. V and J are TRBV5-1 and TRBJ1-1, with D perhaps matching TRBD1 (5 bases). Deletions cut 6 bases from V and 5 bases from J, with 17 bases between. The germline V gene has CDR1 SGHRS and CDR2 YFSETQ. The CDR3 extends over 14 amino acids.

This clonotype was picked up a small number of times. The V call is TRBV4-1, the J call TRBJ2-7; TRBD2 agrees at 11 bases. Trimming at V came to 5 bases and at J to 4 bases, leaving 7 bases not matched to a gene. The CDR3 is 15 residues long. The germline V gene encodes CDR1 MGHRA and CDR2 YSYEKL. The CDR3 loop is CASSYSGTSGYEQYF. The CDR3 region has the DNA TGCGCCAGCAGCTATTCGGGGACTAGCGGTTACGAGCAGTACTTC.

This clonotype has just a few counts. J is TRBJ2-1 and V is TRBV4-2; D might be TRBD1 or TRBD2, each matching 5 bases. Trimming left V 2 bases short and J 4 bases short, with 18 bases between. CDR1 is LGHNA, CDR2 YNFKEQ, per germline. The CDR3 loop spans 17 amino acids. The CDR3 sequence: CASSQSAGTAAYNEQFF. The CDR3 DNA reads TGTGCCAGCAGCCAATCCGCCGGGACCGCGGCATACAATGAGCAGTTCTTC.

CDR3 sequence reads: CASSFPRGRPNTGELFF. DNA for the CDR3: TGTGCCAGCAGTTTCCCGAGGGGGAGGCCCAACACCGGGGAGCTGTTTTTT. This rearrangement joins TRBV12-3 or TRBV12-4 to TRBJ2-2; either TRBD1 or TRBD2 may supply D (6 bases each). V was pared by 3 bases and J by 2 bases, with 16 bases between. This CDR3 contains 17 residues.

V gene TRBV7-2 combines with J gene TRBJ1-6, with D hard to call. CDR1 is SGHTA, CDR2 FQGNSA, per germline. This CDR3 has 15 amino acids. The V and J ends lost 5 bases and 7 bases respectively, with 15 bases between them. The CDR3 region has the DNA TGTGCCAGCAGCACTGACCCGGCGCGAAATTCACCCCTCCACTTT. Amino acid sequence: CASSTDPARNSPLHF. The full variable domain, in which reference TRBV7-2 and TRBJ1-6 provide the parts outside the CDR3, is GAGVSQSPSNKVTEKGKDVELRCDPISGHTALYWYRQSLGQGLEFLIYFQGNSAPDKSGLPSDRFSAERTGGSVSTLTIQRTQQEDSAVYLCASSTDPARNSPLHFGNGTRLTVT.

Many counts were recorded for this clonotype. The V and J genes are TRBV7-2 and TRBJ2-1; tentatively, D is TRBD2 (6 bases). The CDR3 has 15 residues. V was clipped by 6 bases and J by 0 bases, with 12 bases between them. Germline CDR1 is SGHTA and CDR2 is FQGNSA. The CDR3 nucleotides are TGTGCCAGCAGGAAAGCGGGTAGCTCCTACAATGAGCAGTTCTTC. It is translated as CASRKAGSSYNEQFF. Based on the CDR3 plus reference TRBV7-2 and TRBJ2-1, the full variable domain is GAGVSQSPSNKVTEKGKDVELRCDPISGHTALYWYRQSLGQGLEFLIYFQGNSAPDKSGLPSDRFSAERTGGSVSTLTIQRTQQEDSAVYLCASRKAGSSYNEQFFGPGTRLTVL.

The V and J genes are TRBV28 and TRBJ1-2; the D is unclear. V was cut by 5 bases and J by 5 bases, with 9 bases left in between. The CDR3 runs to 12 residues. Germline loops: CDR1 MDHEN, CDR2 SYDVKM. The DNA for the CDR3 is TGTGCCAGCAGTCCAGACTTATATGGCTACACCTTC. Protein: CASSPDLYGYTF.

CDR3 coding DNA: TGCGCCAGCAGCTTGGAGGGGAGCTCTGGAAACACCATATATTTT. Its protein is CASSLEGSSGNTIYF. The chain is built from TRBV5-1 and TRBJ1-3; D possibly corresponds to TRBD1 (5 bases). Germline V gene lookup returns CDR1 SGHRS and CDR2 YFSETQ. This CDR3 is built from 15 residues. Trimming took 0 bases from V and 0 from J, leaving 7 bases between them.

The chain couples TRBV6-6 to TRBJ1-5; 8 bases are a match to TRBD1. The CDR3 spans 14 residues. Germline V gene data show CDR1 as MNHNY and CDR2 as SVGAGI (reference sequence). After removal of 8 bases from V and 2 bases from J, the junction contained 5 bases not matched to a gene. The CDR3 sequence: CASEQGGGNQPQHF. The CDR3 DNA reads as TGTGCCAGCGAACAGGGGGGAGGCAATCAGCCCCAGCATTTT.

The J gene is TRBJ2-3, the V gene TRBV7-2, with D perhaps being TRBD1 or TRBD2 (5 bases each). Germline loops: CDR1 SGHTA, CDR2 FQGNSA. V lost 0 bases and J 2 bases, leaving 9 bases between the germline ends. The CDR3 loop spans 15 amino acids. In DNA form, the CDR3 reads TGTGCCAGCAGCTTAGCTGGGACCCACACAGATACGCAGTATTTT. Its translation: CASSLAGTHTDTQYF. The full variable domain, completed using reference TRBV7-2 and TRBJ2-3, is GAGVSQSPSNKVTEKGKDVELRCDPISGHTALYWYRQSLGQGLEFLIYFQGNSAPDKSGLPSDRFSAERTGGSVSTLTIQRTQQEDSAVYLCASSLAGTHTDTQYFGPGTRLTVL.

The rearrangement uses TRBV7-3 and TRBJ2-3; unclear D gene. The CDR3 length is 15 residues. Germline-derived CDR1 and CDR2 are SGHTA and FQGTGA. Deletions cut 1 base from V and 2 bases from J, with 10 bases between. The DNA of the CDR3 is TGTGCCAGCAGCTTAAACGGACGAAACACAGATACGCAGTATTTT. It encodes CASSLNGRNTDTQYF.